This T cell receptor (beta chain) was sequenced in a study of shared clonotypes between healthy human individuals. Study as a whole: The study used three CD4 naive, three CD4 memory, two CD8 naive and one CD8 memory plate per donor.

In this sample, this clone turned up a few times. The method was immunoSEQ multiplex PCR; TCRdb's version includes in-frame clones alone and lacks a portion of them. This table has 900,000 to 1,200,000 clones, 70% to 80% appearing once. The length of the CDR3 is 16 residues. V gave up 4 bases and J gave up 4 bases, with 18 bases separating them. Germline V gene lookup returns CDR1 LNHDA and CDR2 SQIVND (reference sequence). This chain connects TRBV19 to TRBJ2-3; no firm D call. Sequencing input: memory CD4+ T cells from PBMCs. Subset: CD45RA-negative fraction. This sequence was found in a man younger than 35 in good health. Some clones in this sample may be carry-over from other donors' samples. The chain's CDR3 is CASSTAGPQIPDTQYF. In DNA form, the CDR3 reads TGTGCCAGTAGTACGGCAGGACCCCAAATCCCAGATACGCAGTATTTT.